This TCR beta chain came from a study of CD8+ T cells in alopecia areata. Study information: Treated patients were given 5 to 10 mg oral tofacitinib twice daily.

Stated treatment: oral pan-JAK inhibitor, 5-10 mg twice daily. Study-wide results and limits: A large proportion of expanded lesional clones were detected persisting in scalp and blood during tofacitinib. Sequence data from scalp samples additionally include resident alphabeta T cells of normal skin. Tofacitinib significantly reduced both scalp clonality and expanded CD8+ clones among the top 100.

RNA extraction was followed by reverse transcription into cDNA, which acted as the sequencing template. Generated by immunoSEQ multiplex PCR, the TCRdb table keeps only in-frame clones and is missing some. The data show some 96,000 clones, roughly two thirds seen once. This clone has a handful of counts. Its antigen is undetermined. Trimming stripped 4 bases from V and 7 bases from J, with 15 bases between. Germline V gene data show CDR1 as SGHRS and CDR2 as YFSETQ. This CDR3 is 13 amino acids long. V usage is TRBV5-1 and J usage is TRBJ2-7; D is uncertain. The TCR sequence derives from a human donor with alopecia areata. The sample was CD8+ T cells sorted from blood, taken at week 4, from a patient treated with tofacitinib. The CDR3: CASSPDGKGEQYF. CDR3 DNA: TGCGCCAGCAGCCCGGACGGTAAAGGGGAGCAGTACTTC.